What follows are 16 T cell receptor beta chains derived from one specimen sequenced in a study of cytomegalovirus exposure and HLA in healthy donors. Both 60 Vbeta primers and 13 Jbeta primers went into the PCR. TCRdb's copy holds only in-frame clones and misses some; the assay was immunoSEQ multiplex PCR. The table lists around 70,000 clones, roughly 82% of them singletons. The material sequenced was PBMCs. Receptor source: a man in his sixties or seventies in good health and CMV-seronegative.

This rearrangement joins TRBV7-8 to TRBJ2-3; D possibly corresponds to TRBD2 (6 bases). Germline CDR1 is SGHVS and CDR2 is FQNEAQ. The CDR3 is made up of 17 amino acids. V shed 3 bases and J shed 0 bases, with 16 bases lying between them. As DNA, the CDR3 is TGTGCCAGCAGCTTGTTTTTAGGGACTCCTAGCACAGATACGCAGTATTTT. Translation gives CASSLFLGTPSTDTQYF. Filled out from reference TRBV7-8 and TRBJ2-3, the complete variable domain reads GAGVSQSPRYKVAKRGQDVALRCDPISGHVSLFWYQQALGQGPEFLTYFQNEAQLDKSGLPSDRFFAERPEGSVSTLKIQRTQQEDSAVYLCASSLFLGTPSTDTQYFGPGTRLTVL.

V usage is TRBV4-3 and J usage is TRBJ1-3; possibly TRBD1 for D (6 bases). Germline V lookup: CDR1 LGHNA, CDR2 YSLEER. The CDR3 loop spans 15 amino acids. Trimming removed 4 bases at V and 2 bases at J, with 12 bases between. The CDR3 protein is CASSPQGFPGNTIYF. The CDR3, as DNA: TGCGCCAGCAGCCCTCAGGGGTTTCCTGGAAACACCATATATTTT.

This chain joins TRBV19 and TRBJ2-7; 8 bases agree with TRBD1. The CDR3 is 14 residues long. Germline V lookup: CDR1 LNHDA, CDR2 SQIVND (reference sequence). J lost 6 bases, V lost 3 bases, and 7 bases had no gene match. The CDR3 DNA sequence: TGTGCCAGTAGTATCTCCAGGGGGCCAGGCGAGCAGTACTTC. This codes for CASSISRGPGEQYF.

This clone was seen more than once but under ten times. The gene calls are TRBV5-1 and TRBJ1-1; D is perhaps TRBD1 (6 bases). In germline, CDR1 is SGHRS, CDR2 YFSETQ. The CDR3 contains 15 residues. With 4 bases removed from V and 5 bases from J, the gap between germline ends came to 18 bases. This CDR3 is CASSPGTSGKTEAFF. CDR3 nucleotide sequence: TGCGCCAGCAGCCCGGGGACATCAGGCAAAACTGAAGCTTTCTTT.

The chain has TRBV19 and TRBJ1-5; 9 bases map to TRBD1. Trimming took 4 bases from V and 3 from J; bases not matched to a gene: 7. Per germline, CDR1 LNHDA and CDR2 SQIVND (reference sequence). This CDR3 has 16 amino acids. Written as DNA, the CDR3 is TGTGCCAGTAGTACCTCCGGGACAGGGAACAATCAGCCCCAGCATTTT. It translates to CASSTSGTGNNQPQHF.

The gene calls are TRBV7-8 and TRBJ2-1; 11 nucleotides align to TRBD1. V was clipped by 9 bases and J by 5 bases; unmatched bases: 6. The CDR3 consists of 14 residues. Germline CDR1 and CDR2: SGHVS and FQNEAQ. DNA of the CDR3: TGTGCCAGTACCGGGACAGGGGGAAACAATGAGCAGTTCTTC. Translation gives CASTGTGGNNEQFF.

The CDR3 DNA reads TGCGCCAGCAGCCTCCGCGGGCCTGTGACCTACAATGAGCAGTTCTTC. Protein sequence: CASSLRGPVTYNEQFF. The gene calls are TRBV4-1 and TRBJ2-1, with D perhaps TRBD2 (5 bases). V lost 4 bases, J lost 2 bases, and 15 bases lay in between. The CDR3 totals 16 residues. CDR1 and CDR2 (germline): MGHRA, YSYEKL.

The J gene is TRBJ2-7, the V gene TRBV4-2, with TRBD1 matching over 8 bases. CDR3 length: 14 amino acids. The germline V gene has CDR1 LGHNA and CDR2 YNFKEQ. V shed 1 base and J 4 bases; nucleotides not matched to a gene: 3. The CDR3 is CASSQAGQGYEQYF. As DNA, the CDR3 is TGTGCCAGCAGCCAAGCCGGACAGGGATACGAGCAGTACTTC.

The rearrangement uses TRBV7-2 and TRBJ2-2; tentatively, D is TRBD2 (6 bases). CDR3 length: 15 residues. V was clipped by 1 base and J by 7 bases, with 13 bases between them. The V gene's germline CDR1 is SGHTA and CDR2 FQGNSA. The CDR3 loop is CASSLVRGAGGELFF. CDR3 DNA: TGTGCCAGCAGCTTAGTCCGCGGGGCCGGCGGGGAGCTGTTTTTT.

The chain has TRBV18 and TRBJ2-1; TRBD1 agrees at 10 bases. Trimming removed 6 bases from V and 6 bases from J; junction bases left unmatched: 5. CDR1 is KGHSH and CDR2 is LQKENI in the germline V gene. The CDR3 runs to 14 residues. This CDR3 is CASSPGQGFNEQFF. The DNA of the CDR3 is TGTGCCAGCTCCCCGGGACAGGGGTTCAATGAGCAGTTCTTC.

This clone was seen more than once but under ten times. The chain recombines TRBV5-1 with TRBJ2-1, with 9 positions matching TRBD2. The V gene's germline CDR1 is SGHRS and CDR2 YFSETQ. The J segment lost 1 base and the V segment lost 5 bases, leaving 16 bases of the junction unmatched. The CDR3 totals 19 residues. The CDR3: CASSYLGRSGSISYNEQFF. The CDR3 nucleotides read TGCGCCAGCAGTTACTTGGGGCGTAGCGGGAGTATATCCTACAATGAGCAGTTCTTC.

This clone was detected only once. The V and J genes are TRBV7-2 and TRBJ2-7; 10 bases are a match to TRBD1. Germline V lookup: CDR1 SGHTA, CDR2 FQGNSA. The V segment lost 4 bases and the J segment 5 bases; nucleotides outside the gene matches: 8. The CDR3 has 15 amino acids. CDR3 residues: CASSSLWTGGNEQYF. CDR3 DNA sequence: TGTGCCAGCAGCTCACTATGGACAGGGGGAAACGAGCAGTACTTC. Full variable domain (remainder filled in from reference TRBV7-2 and TRBJ2-7): GAGVSQSPSNKVTEKGKDVELRCDPISGHTALYWYRQSLGQGLEFLIYFQGNSAPDKSGLPSDRFSAERTGGSVSTLTIQRTQQEDSAVYLCASSSLWTGGNEQYFGPGTRLTVT.

The chain links TRBV9 to TRBJ2-7; 10 bases are shared with TRBD2. This CDR3 has 13 amino acids. V lost 3 bases, J lost 6 bases, and 3 bases stayed unmatched. Germline V gives CDR1 SGDLS, CDR2 YYNGEE. The CDR3 spells CASSGLAGAEQYF. In DNA form, the CDR3 reads TGTGCCAGCAGCGGACTAGCGGGCGCCGAGCAGTACTTC.

This clone was seen only a few times. The V and J genes are TRBV5-6 and TRBJ1-2; 8 bases agree with TRBD1. The trim removed 3 bases at V and 6 bases at J, leaving 7 bases unmatched. The germline gives CDR1 SGHDT, CDR2 YYEEEE. This CDR3 region has 14 residues. In DNA form, the CDR3 reads TGTGCCAGCAGCTCCAGGACAGGGTCTCATGGCTACACCTTC. Its translation is CASSSRTGSHGYTF.

V gene TRBV29-1 combines with J gene TRBJ2-7; TRBD2 agrees at 9 bases. From germline, CDR1 is SQVTM and CDR2 ANQGSEA. The CDR3 contains 13 residues. With 8 bases clipped from V and 5 bases from J, the junction kept 10 bases outside the gene matches. CDR3 coding DNA: TGCAGCACCGCAGAACTAGCGGGCAACGAGCAGTACTTC. Its translation is CSTAELAGNEQYF.

The chain is built from TRBV7-9 and TRBJ2-7, with TRBD1 matching over 10 bases. V gave up 5 bases and J gave up 5 bases; unmatched junction bases: 9. The CDR3 runs 15 residues. The germline gives CDR1 SEHNR, CDR2 FQNEAQ (reference sequence). This CDR3 reads CASSKRGDRGDEQYF. In nucleotides, the CDR3 is TGTGCCAGCAGCAAAAGAGGGGACAGGGGCGACGAGCAGTACTTC.